This T cell receptor (beta chain) is from a study of blood T cell repertoires in COVID-19. TCRdb's table, derived via immunoSEQ multiplex PCR, lists solely in-frame clones and lacks some. The repertoire holds around 260,000 clones, with about 81% as singletons. Remarks on this clone: The junction departs from germline at one end; a sequencing error may be responsible.

The age range of participants was roughly 18 to 90 years, with residence in about two dozen US areas. This CDR3 region has 15 residues. Germline V gives CDR1 SGHRS, CDR2 YFSETQ. The sequence derives from a man aged 30 to 39 with acute COVID-19. The chain combines TRBV5-1 with TRBJ2-1, with a possible D match to TRBD2 (5 bases). Material: PBMCs or T cells enriched from blood (not recorded which). The CDR3 here is CASSRTQSSYNEQFF. The DNA for the CDR3 is TGTGCCAGCAGCCGGACTCAAAGCTCCTACAATGAGCAGTTCTTC.